This is a list of T cell receptor beta chains from one sample in a study of blood T cell repertoires in COVID-19. Assay used: immunoSEQ multiplex PCR; TCRdb lists only in-frame clones, some missing. Of 200,000 to 250,000 clones in the sample, about 90% were seen once. Sequenced: peripheral blood. The receptor source for this set is a young man with COVID-19, enrolled during active disease. Each CDR3 is given with its conserved first and last residue. The D gene is left open where the match is weak.

13,TRBJ1-6,-,TRBV6-5,CASRGGSNSPLHF
17,TRBJ1-1,-,TRBV18,CASSLVQLSTMNTEAFF
17,TRBJ2-1,-,TRBV21-1,CARPLRGKGTLCVEQFF
16,TRBJ2-7,TRBD1,TRBV10-1,CASSDPGQAKWDEQYF
14,TRBJ1-2,TRBD1,TRBV19,CASSWGQGGVGYTF
16,TRBJ2-3,-,TRBV14,CASSQGLYRTTDTQYF
16,TRBJ1-2,-,TRBV7-2,CASSEGASTSNYGYTF
16,TRBJ1-6,-,TRBV12-5,CASGFGQGWDYSPLHF
14,TRBJ1-2,TRBD1,TRBV6-5,CASSPGQGYYGYTF
11,TRBJ2-3,-,TRBV20-1,CSALLRDTQYF
19,TRBJ2-7,TRBD1,TRBV11-2,CASSSLIPGTGFRPYEQYF
15,TRBJ2-7,TRBD1,TRBV30,CAWSVPDRSSYEQYF
18,TRBJ2-1,-,TRBV18,CASSPNPRSGAPSNEQFF
15,TRBJ1-1,-,TRBV28,CASSLWQLTNTEAFF
13,TRBJ1-1,TRBD1,TRBV10-3,CAILQGAGTEAFF
16,TRBJ1-1,-,TRBV27,CASSSGGGRRNTEAFF
15,TRBJ1-2,-,TRBV21-1,CASSPCRGPNYGYTF
16,TRBJ1-5,TRBD1,TRBV27,CASSLSTGESNQPQHF
14,TRBJ2-7,TRBD1,TRBV9,CASSSRDRSYEQYF
17,TRBJ2-3,-,TRBV7-9,CASSSTGGVGSTDTQYF
13,TRBJ1-4,-,TRBV29-1,CSAIQGFGEKLFF
16,TRBJ2-7,TRBD2,TRBV18,CASSPSQLAGGYEQYF
16,TRBJ1-1,TRBD1,TRBV6-5,CASSYYPGQVPLQVFF
13,TRBJ1-2,-,TRBV5-6,CASSLTGHYGYTF